This T cell receptor beta chain was sequenced in a study of control samples from healthy donors and cancer patients. Looked up from germline, CDR1 is SGHTS and CDR2 is YDEGEE. The length of the CDR3 is 11 residues. The germline V and J ends were trimmed by 1 base and 7 bases, with 3 bases remaining between them. Sequencing used immunoSEQ multiplex PCR; TCRdb keeps in-frame clones, though not all of them. The sample carries tens of thousands of clones, about 88% recorded once. The sequenced sample was blood. The V gene is TRBV5-8, the J gene TRBJ1-3, with D hard to call. This sequence was found in a woman between 70 and 85 years old in good health. CDR3 sequence: CASSLRNTIYF. CDR3 DNA: TGTGCCAGCAGCTTGAGGAACACCATATATTTT.